This TCR beta chain was sequenced for a study of control samples from healthy donors and cancer patients. Unmatched junction bases numbered 7, after V lost 3 bases and J lost 8 bases. CDR1 and CDR2 from the germline V gene are SGDLS and YYNGEE. The CDR3 spans 13 residues. Produced via immunoSEQ multiplex PCR; TCRdb's table is partial and in-frame only. The repertoire holds about 69,000 clones, with roughly 90% as singletons. The sequence was collected from a man in his 60s with colorectal cancer. V usage is TRBV9 and J usage is TRBJ1-2; TRBD1 agrees at 7 bases. Sequenced input: PBMCs. The DNA for the CDR3 is TGTGCCAGCAGCGCCCCAGGGGGTCTCGGCTACACCTTC. This gives the protein CASSAPGGLGYTF. The full variable domain, completed using reference TRBV9 and TRBJ1-2, is DSGVTQTPKHLITATGQRVTLRCSPRSGDLSVYWYQQSLDQGLQFLIQYYNGEERAKGNILERFSAQQFPDLHSELNLSSLELGDSALYFCASSAPGGLGYTFGSGTRLTVV.